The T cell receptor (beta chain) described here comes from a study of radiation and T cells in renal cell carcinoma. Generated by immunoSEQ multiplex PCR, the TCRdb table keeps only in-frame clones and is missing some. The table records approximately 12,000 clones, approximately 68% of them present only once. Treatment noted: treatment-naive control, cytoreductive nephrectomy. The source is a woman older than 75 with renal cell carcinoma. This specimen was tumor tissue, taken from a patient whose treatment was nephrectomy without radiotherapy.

CDR3 residues: CASGPGQGMETQYF. The CDR3 coding sequence is TGTGCTAGTGGTCCGGGACAGGGGATGGAGACCCAGTACTTC. The chain joins TRBV12-5 to TRBJ2-5, with 10 bases lining up with TRBD1. The CDR3 is 14 residues long. Germline CDR1 LGHNT, CDR2 FRNRAP. V lost 5 bases to trimming and J lost 5 bases; unmatched junction nucleotides: 5. Full variable domain (rest looked up from reference TRBV12-5 and TRBJ2-5): DARVTQTPRHKVTEMGQEVTMRCQPILGHNTVFWYRQTMMQGLELLAYFRNRAPLDDSGMPKDRFSAEMPDATLATLKIQPSEPRDSAVYFCASGPGQGMETQYFGPGTRLLVL.